This T cell receptor beta chain is from a study of T cell repertoires in cytomegalovirus infection. Study-wide findings and caveats: Pooled public TCR beta family frequency picked out CMV carriers with the relevant HLA.

The CDR3 length is 16 residues. V shed 5 bases and J shed 0 bases, with 14 bases lying between them. In its sample, this clonotype was seen a few times. The antigen is unknown. TCRdb redid the calling of the reads with MiXCR, one entry per CDR3 protein. The sample lists fewer than 1,000,000 distinct CDR3 sequences; around a third were seen once. The sequence came from a human donor in good health (CMV status not recorded). Some clones in this sample may be carry-over from other donors' samples. The sample was cultured CD8+ T cells from PBMCs, taken from culture after CMV antigen stimulation. The chain couples TRBV12-3 or TRBV12-4 to TRBJ1-3; no reliable D call. The CDR3 coding sequence is TGTGCCAGCAGTGGACCGGGTCACTTCTCTGGAAACACCATATATTTT. This sequence encodes CASSGPGHFSGNTIYF.